This paragraph covers one T cell receptor (beta chain) sequence. The target antigen is unknown. This specimen belongs to a study of cytomegalovirus exposure and HLA in healthy donors. Study-wide findings and caveats: A few chains tied to CMV proved CMV antigen-specific in vitro. As a later analysis showed, a missense DCLRE1C variant was linked to trimming of TCR beta V- and J-genes.

Healthy donors of bone marrow made up the group. The study ran its PCR with 60 Vbeta and 13 Jbeta primers. Profiling relied on immunoSEQ multiplex PCR, and the TCRdb table lists in-frame clones only, not all of them. Among around 170,000 clones listed, 82% were seen once. Sequencing was performed on PBMCs. This receptor was identified in a woman between 18 and 30 years old in good health and CMV-seronegative.

CDR3 in DNA: TGCGCCAGCAGCCCGGACAGGGGGCGACTCTATGGCTACACCTTC. It specifies CASSPDRGRLYGYTF. The J gene is TRBJ1-2, the V gene TRBV5-1; 11 bases match TRBD1. This CDR3 contains 15 residues. The V and J ends lost 4 bases and 4 bases, in that order; junction bases with no gene match: 6. Per germline, CDR1 SGHRS and CDR2 YFSETQ.